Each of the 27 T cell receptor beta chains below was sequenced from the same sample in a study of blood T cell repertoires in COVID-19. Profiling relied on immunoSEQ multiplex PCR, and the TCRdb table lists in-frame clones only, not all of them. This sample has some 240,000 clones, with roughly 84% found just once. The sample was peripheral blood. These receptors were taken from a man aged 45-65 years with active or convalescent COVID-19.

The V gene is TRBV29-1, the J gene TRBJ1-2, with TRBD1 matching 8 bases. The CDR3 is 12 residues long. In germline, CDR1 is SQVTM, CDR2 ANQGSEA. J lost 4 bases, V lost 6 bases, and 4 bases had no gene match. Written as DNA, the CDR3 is TGCAGCGTGACAGGGGATGGCTATGGCTACACCTTC. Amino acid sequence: CSVTGDGYGYTF. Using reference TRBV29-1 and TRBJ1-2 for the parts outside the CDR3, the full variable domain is SAVISQKPSRDICQRGTSLTIQCQVDSQVTMMFWYRQQPGQSLTLIATANQGSEATYESGFVIDKFPISRPNLTFSTLTVSNMSPEDSSIYLCSVTGDGYGYTFGSGTRLTVV.

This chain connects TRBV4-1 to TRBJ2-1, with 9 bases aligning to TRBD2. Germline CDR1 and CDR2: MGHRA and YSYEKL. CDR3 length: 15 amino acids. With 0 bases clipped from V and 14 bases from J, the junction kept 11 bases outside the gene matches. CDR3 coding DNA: TGCGCCAGCAGCCAAGATCACGGACTAGCGTGGGGGAAGTTCTTC. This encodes CASSQDHGLAWGKFF.

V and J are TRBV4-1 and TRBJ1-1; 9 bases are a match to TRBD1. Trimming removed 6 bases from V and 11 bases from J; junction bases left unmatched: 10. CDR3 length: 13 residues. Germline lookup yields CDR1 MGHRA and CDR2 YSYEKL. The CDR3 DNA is TGCGCCAGCAGGAGGACAGGGGCCCTTGATGCTTTCTTT. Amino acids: CASRRTGALDAFF.

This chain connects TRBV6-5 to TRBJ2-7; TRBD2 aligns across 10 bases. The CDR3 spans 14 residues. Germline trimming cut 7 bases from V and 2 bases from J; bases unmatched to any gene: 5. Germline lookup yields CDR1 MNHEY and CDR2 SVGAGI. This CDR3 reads CASTSAGGPYEQYF. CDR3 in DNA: TGTGCCAGCACCTCAGCGGGAGGGCCCTACGAGCAGTACTTC.

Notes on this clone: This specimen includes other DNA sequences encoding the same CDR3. The CDR3: CASRRGYNEQFF. The CDR3 nucleotides read TGTGCCAGCAGGCGGGGGTACAATGAGCAGTTCTTC. V usage is TRBV25-1 and J usage is TRBJ2-1; 7 bases map to TRBD2. Germline V lookup: CDR1 MGHDK, CDR2 SYGVNS. CDR3 length: 12 amino acids. V was pared by 6 bases and J by 4 bases, with 0 bases of the junction left unmatched.

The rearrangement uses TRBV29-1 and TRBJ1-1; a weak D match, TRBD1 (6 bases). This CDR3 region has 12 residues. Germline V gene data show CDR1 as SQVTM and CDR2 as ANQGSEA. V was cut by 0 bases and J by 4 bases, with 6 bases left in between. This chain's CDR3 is CSVEEGGTEAFF. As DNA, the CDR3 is TGCAGCGTTGAAGAAGGGGGCACTGAAGCTTTCTTT.

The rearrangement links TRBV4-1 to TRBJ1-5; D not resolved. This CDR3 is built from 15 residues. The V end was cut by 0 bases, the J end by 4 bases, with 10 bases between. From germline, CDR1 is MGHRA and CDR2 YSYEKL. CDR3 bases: TGCGCCAGCAGCCAAGACAGCCGAGGGAATCAGCCCCAGCATTTT. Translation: CASSQDSRGNQPQHF.

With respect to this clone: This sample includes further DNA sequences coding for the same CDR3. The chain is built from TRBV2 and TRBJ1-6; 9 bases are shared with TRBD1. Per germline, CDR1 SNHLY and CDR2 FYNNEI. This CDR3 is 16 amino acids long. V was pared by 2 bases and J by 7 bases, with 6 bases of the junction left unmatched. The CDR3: CASSETGGAGNSPLHF. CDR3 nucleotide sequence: TGTGCCAGCAGTGAAACAGGGGGCGCGGGGAATTCACCCCTCCACTTT.

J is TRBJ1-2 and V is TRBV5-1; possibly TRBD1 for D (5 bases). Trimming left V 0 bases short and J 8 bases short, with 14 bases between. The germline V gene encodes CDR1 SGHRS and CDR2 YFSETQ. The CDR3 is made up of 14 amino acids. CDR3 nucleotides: TGCGCCAGCAGCTTGGTACAAGGGGCGCGAGGCTACACCTTC. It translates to CASSLVQGARGYTF.

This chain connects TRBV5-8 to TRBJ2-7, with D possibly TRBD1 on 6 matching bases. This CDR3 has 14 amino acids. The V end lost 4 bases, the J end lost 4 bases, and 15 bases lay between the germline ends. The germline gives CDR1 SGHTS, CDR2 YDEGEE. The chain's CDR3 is CASSRPDRFYEQYV. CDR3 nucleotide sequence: TGTGCCAGCAGCCGTCCGGACAGATTTTACGAGCAGTACGTC.

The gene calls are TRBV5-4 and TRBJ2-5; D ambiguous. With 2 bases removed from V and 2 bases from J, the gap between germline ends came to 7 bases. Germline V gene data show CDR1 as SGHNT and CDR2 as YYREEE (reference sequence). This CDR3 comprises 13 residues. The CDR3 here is CASSFSFQETQYF. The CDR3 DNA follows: TGTGCCAGCAGCTTCAGTTTTCAAGAGACCCAGTACTTC. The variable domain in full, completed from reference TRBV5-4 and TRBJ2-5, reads ETGVTQSPTHLIKTRGQQVTLRCSSQSGHNTVSWYQQALGQGPQFIFQYYREEENGRGNFPPRFSGLQFPNYSSELNVNALELDDSALYLCASSFSFQETQYFGPGTRLLVL.

The CDR3 coding sequence is TGTGCCAGCGGGTTACAGGGAAACGATCAGCCCCAGCATTTT. Its protein is CASGLQGNDQPQHF. The V and J genes are TRBV27 and TRBJ1-5; TRBD1 is a possible D gene (6 bases). The germline V gene has CDR1 MNHEY and CDR2 SMNVEV (reference sequence). V gave up 8 bases and J gave up 5 bases, with 16 bases separating them. CDR3 length equals 14 residues.

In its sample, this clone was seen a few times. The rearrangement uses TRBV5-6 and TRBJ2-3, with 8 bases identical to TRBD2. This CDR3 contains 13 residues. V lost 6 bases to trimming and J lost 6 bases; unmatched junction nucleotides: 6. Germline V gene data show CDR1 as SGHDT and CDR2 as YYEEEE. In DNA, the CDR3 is TGTGCCAGCAACGGAGCGGGGGCCGATACGCAGTATTTT. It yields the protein CASNGAGADTQYF.

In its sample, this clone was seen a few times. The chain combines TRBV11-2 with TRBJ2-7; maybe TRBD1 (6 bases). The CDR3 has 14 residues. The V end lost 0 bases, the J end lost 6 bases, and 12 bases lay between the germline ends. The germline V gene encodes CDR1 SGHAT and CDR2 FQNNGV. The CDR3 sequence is CASSLDPTGTEQYF. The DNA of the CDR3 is TGTGCCAGCAGCTTAGATCCTACAGGGACCGAGCAGTACTTC.

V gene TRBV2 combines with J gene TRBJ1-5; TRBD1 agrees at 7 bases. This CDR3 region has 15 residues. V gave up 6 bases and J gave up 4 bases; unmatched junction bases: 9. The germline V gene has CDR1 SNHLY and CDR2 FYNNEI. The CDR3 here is CASSHRDRKNQPQHF. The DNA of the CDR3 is TGTGCCAGCAGCCACCGGGACAGAAAAAATCAGCCCCAGCATTTT.

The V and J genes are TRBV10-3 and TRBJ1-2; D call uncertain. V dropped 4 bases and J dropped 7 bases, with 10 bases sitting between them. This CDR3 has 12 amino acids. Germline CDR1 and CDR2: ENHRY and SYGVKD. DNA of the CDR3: TGTGCCATCAGTGTCGAGGGCGTTGGCTACACCTTC. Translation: CAISVEGVGYTF.

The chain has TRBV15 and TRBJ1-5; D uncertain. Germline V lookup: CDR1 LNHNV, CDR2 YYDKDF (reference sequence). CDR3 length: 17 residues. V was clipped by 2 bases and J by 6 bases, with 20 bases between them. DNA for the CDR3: TGTGCCACCAGCAGAACTCGGGAGGGCGGCGGGCGTCAGCCCCAGCATTTT. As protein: CATSRTREGGGRQPQHF.

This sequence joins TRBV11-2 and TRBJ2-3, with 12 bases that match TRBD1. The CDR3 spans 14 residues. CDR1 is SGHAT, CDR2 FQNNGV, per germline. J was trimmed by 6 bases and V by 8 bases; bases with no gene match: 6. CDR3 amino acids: CASRWDRGLDTQYF. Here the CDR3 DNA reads TGTGCCAGCCGGTGGGACAGGGGGCTTGATACGCAGTATTTT.

CDR3 nucleotide sequence: TGCGCCAGCAGCCAAGCTACGTCATACACTAATGAAAAACTGTTTTTT. Its translation is CASSQATSYTNEKLFF. The chain uses TRBV4-1 and TRBJ1-4; D uncertain. Trimming pared 1 base from V and 2 bases from J, leaving 11 bases between. The CDR3 is 16 residues long. Germline CDR1 MGHRA, CDR2 YSYEKL.

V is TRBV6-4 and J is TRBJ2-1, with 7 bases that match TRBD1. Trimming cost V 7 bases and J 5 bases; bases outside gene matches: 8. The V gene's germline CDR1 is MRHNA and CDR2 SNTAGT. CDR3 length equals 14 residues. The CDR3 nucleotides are TGTGCCAGCACCTTCCGGGACAGTAACAATGAGCAGTTCTTC. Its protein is CASTFRDSNNEQFF.

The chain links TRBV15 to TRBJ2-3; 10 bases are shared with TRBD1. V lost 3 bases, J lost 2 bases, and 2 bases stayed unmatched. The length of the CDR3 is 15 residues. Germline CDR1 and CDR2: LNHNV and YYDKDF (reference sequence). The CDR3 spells CATSRGTGVTDTQYF. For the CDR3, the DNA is TGTGCCACCAGCAGGGGGACAGGGGTCACAGATACGCAGTATTTT.

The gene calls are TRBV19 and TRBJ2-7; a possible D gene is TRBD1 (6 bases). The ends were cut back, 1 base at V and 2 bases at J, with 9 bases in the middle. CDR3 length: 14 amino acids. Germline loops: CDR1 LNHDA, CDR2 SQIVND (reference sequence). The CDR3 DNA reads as TGTGCCAGTAGTATAGCACAGGGCCCCTACGAGCAGTACTTC. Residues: CASSIAQGPYEQYF.

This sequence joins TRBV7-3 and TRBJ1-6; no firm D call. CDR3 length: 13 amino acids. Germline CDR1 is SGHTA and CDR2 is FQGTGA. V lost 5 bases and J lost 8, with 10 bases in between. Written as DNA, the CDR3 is TGTGCCAGCAGCGTCGCGAGGGATTCACCCCTCCACTTT. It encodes CASSVARDSPLHF.

The CDR3 bases are TGTGCCAGCAGCTTAGGTCGGGTCACGGGGGGGCCGGTCTACGAGCAGTACGTC. Its translation is CASSLGRVTGGPVYEQYV. The chain links TRBV7-2 to TRBJ2-7; 8 nucleotides agree with TRBD2. The CDR3 spans 18 residues. In germline, CDR1 is SGHTA, CDR2 FQGNSA. J gave up 3 bases and V 1 base, and 14 bases lay outside the gene matches.

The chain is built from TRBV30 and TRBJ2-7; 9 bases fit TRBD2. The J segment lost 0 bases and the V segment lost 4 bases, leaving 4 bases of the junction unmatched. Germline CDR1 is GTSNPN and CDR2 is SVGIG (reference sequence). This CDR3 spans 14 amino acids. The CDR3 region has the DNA TGTGCCTGGAATAGCGGGAGCGCCTCCTACGAGCAGTACTTC. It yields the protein CAWNSGSASYEQYF. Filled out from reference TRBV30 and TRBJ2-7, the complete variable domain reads SQTIHQWPATLVQPVGSPLSLECTVEGTSNPNLYWYRQAAGRGLQLLFYSVGIGQISSEVPQNLSASRPQDRQFILSSKKLLLSDSGFYLCAWNSGSASYEQYFGPGTRLTVT.

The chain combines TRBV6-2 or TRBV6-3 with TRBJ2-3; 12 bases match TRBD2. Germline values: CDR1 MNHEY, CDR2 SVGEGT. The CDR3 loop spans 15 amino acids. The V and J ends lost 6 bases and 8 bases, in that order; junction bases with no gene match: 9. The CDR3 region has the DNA TGTGCCAGCAGCGAGACTAGCGGGAGAGGCGGTACGCAGTATTTT. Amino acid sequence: CASSETSGRGGTQYF.

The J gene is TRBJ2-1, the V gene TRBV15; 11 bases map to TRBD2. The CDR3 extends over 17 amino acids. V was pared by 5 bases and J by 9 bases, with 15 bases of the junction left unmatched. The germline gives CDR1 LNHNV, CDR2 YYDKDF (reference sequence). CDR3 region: CATSPLEGLAGGGEQFF. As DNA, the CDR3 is TGTGCCACCAGCCCCCTCGAAGGATTAGCGGGAGGGGGTGAGCAGTTCTTC. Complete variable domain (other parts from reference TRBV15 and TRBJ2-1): DAMVIQNPRYQVTQFGKPVTLSCSQTLNHNVMYWYQQKSSQAPKLLFHYYDKDFNNEADTPDNFQSRRPNTSFCFLDIRSPGLGDTAMYLCATSPLEGLAGGGEQFFGPGTRLTVL.